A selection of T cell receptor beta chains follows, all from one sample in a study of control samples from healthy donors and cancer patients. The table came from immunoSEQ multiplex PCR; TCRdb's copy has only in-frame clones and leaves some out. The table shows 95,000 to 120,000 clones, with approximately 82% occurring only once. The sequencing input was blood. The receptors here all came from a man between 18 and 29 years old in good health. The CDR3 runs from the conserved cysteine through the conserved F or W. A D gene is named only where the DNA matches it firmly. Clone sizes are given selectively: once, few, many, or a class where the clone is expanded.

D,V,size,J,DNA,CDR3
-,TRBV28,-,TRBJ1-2,TGTGCCAGTAGTAGGTTTAACTATGGCTACACCTTC,CASSRFNYGYTF
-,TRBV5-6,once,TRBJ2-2,TGTGCCAGCAGCGCGGGACTTTCGGGTCGGGAGCTGTTTTTT,CASSAGLSGRELFF
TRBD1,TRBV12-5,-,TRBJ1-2,TGTGCTAGTGGTTTGCCGGGACAGAGTCGCTTAAGAGCTAACTATGGCTACACCTTC,CASGLPGQSRLRANYGYTF
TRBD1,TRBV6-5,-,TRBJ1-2,TGTGCCAGCAGTCGGACAGGGGTGTCCTATGGCTACACCTTC,CASSRTGVSYGYTF
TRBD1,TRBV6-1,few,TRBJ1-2,TGTGCCAGCAGTGAGGGAGTGACAGGGACTTTATATGGCTACACCTTC,CASSEGVTGTLYGYTF
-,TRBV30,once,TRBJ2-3,TGTGCCTGGAGTCTAGGGGGGAGCGCAGATACGCAGTATTTT,CAWSLGGSADTQYF
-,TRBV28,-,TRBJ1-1,TGTGCCAGCAGTTTATTTTCTTTGGGGCAGTTGAACACTGAAGCTTTCTTT,CASSLFSLGQLNTEAFF
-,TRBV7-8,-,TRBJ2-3,TGTGCCAGCAGCGGACCAGGCACAGATACGCAGTATTTT,CASSGPGTDTQYF
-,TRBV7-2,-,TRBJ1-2,TGTGCCAGCAGCTTACTACACGGGGAGGGCTACACCTTC,CASSLLHGEGYTF
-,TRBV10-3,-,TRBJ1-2,TGTGCCATCAGTTTGAATCTGGGGGGGTTCACCTTC,CAISLNLGGFTF
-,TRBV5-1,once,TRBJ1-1,TGCGCCAGCAGCTTGGCAGAAACTGAAGCTTTCTTT,CASSLAETEAFF
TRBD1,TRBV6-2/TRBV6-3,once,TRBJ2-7,TGTGCCAGCAGCTCCGCCCGGGACAGTCTCTACGAGCAGTACTTC,CASSSARDSLYEQYF
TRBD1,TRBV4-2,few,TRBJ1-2,TGTGCCAGCAGCCAAGATCTACAGGGGGGCTACACCTTC,CASSQDLQGGYTF
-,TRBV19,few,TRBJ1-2,TGTGCCAGTAGCCGCAGGGGTTTAAACTATGGCTACACCTTC,CASSRRGLNYGYTF
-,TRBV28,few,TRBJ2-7,TGTGCCAGCAGTTTTTCAGAATACGAGCAGTACTTC,CASSFSEYEQYF
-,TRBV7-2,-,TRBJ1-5,TGTGCCAGCAGCTTAGCGCGGGGAAGGGGGGAGACCAATCAGCCCCAGCATTTT,CASSLARGRGETNQPQHF
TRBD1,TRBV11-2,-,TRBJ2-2,TGTGCCAGCCGAGATATTAGGACAGGGCGGTCCGGGGAGCTGTTTTTT,CASRDIRTGRSGELFF
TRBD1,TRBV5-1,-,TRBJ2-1,TGCGCCAGCAGCTTGGATATACAGGGGGCGTACAATGAGCAGTTCTTC,CASSLDIQGAYNEQFF
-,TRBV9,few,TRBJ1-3,TGTGCCAGCAGCGTAGGGGTAAACTCTGGAAACACCATATATTTT,CASSVGVNSGNTIYF
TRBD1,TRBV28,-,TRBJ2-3,TGTGCCAGCAGGAGAACCAGGGGGCGCGGGGTAGATACGCAGTATTTT,CASRRTRGRGVDTQYF
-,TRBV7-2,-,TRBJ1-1,TGTGCCAGCAGCTTAGTTGGCGGCGGGGCCACTGAAGCTTTCTTT,CASSLVGGGATEAFF
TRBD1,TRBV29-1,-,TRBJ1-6,TGCAGCGCAGGACAGGGGGCATCCTATAATTCACCCCTCCACTTT,CSAGQGASYNSPLHF
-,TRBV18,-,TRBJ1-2,TGTGCCAGCTCACAGGATCTAGACGCGGTGATCTATGGCTACACCTTC,CASSQDLDAVIYGYTF
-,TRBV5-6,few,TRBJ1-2,TGTGCCAGCAGCTTGGTGCAGGGGTGGAATGGCTACACCTTC,CASSLVQGWNGYTF
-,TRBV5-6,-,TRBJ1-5,TGTGCCAGCAGCTTGGGACAGGTCGGGATCAATCAGCCCCAGCATTTT,CASSLGQVGINQPQHF
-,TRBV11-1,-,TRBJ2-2,TGTGCCAGCAGCTCACAGGGTCCCGGGGAGCTGTTTTTT,CASSSQGPGELFF
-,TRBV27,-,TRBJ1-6,TGTGCCAGCAGTTCGGGTTCCAGAAATTCACCCCTCCACTTT,CASSSGSRNSPLHF
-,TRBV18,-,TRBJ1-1,TGTGCCAGCTCACCACAAAAAACTGAAGCTTTCTTT,CASSPQKTEAFF
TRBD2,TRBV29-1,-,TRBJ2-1,TGCAGCGTTGAATTCCCAGCGGGGGGTTACAATGAGCAGTTCTTC,CSVEFPAGGYNEQFF
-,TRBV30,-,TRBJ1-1,TGTGCCTGGAATCCGGACAGCGCGAACACTGAAGCTTTCTTT,CAWNPDSANTEAFF
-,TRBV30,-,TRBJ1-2,TGTGCCTGCGATATCTTACTATATGGCTACACCTTC,CACDILLYGYTF
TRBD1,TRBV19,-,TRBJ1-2,TGTGCCAGTAGTTTGCGGGACAGGGGATTTATTGATGGCTACACCTTC,CASSLRDRGFIDGYTF
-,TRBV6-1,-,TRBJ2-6,TGTGCCAGCAGTGTCCAGGGGTTCGACTCTGGGGCCAACGTCCTGACTTTC,CASSVQGFDSGANVLTF
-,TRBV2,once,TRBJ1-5,TGTGCCAGCAGTGTCAATAGCAATCAGCCCCAGCATTTT,CASSVNSNQPQHF
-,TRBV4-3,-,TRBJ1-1,TGCGCCAGCAGCCAAACAGGTCAGGGCACTGAAGCTTTCTTT,CASSQTGQGTEAFF
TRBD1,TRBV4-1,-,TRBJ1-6,TGCGCCAGCAGCCAGGGACAGAGAAATAATTCACCCCTCCACTTT,CASSQGQRNNSPLHF